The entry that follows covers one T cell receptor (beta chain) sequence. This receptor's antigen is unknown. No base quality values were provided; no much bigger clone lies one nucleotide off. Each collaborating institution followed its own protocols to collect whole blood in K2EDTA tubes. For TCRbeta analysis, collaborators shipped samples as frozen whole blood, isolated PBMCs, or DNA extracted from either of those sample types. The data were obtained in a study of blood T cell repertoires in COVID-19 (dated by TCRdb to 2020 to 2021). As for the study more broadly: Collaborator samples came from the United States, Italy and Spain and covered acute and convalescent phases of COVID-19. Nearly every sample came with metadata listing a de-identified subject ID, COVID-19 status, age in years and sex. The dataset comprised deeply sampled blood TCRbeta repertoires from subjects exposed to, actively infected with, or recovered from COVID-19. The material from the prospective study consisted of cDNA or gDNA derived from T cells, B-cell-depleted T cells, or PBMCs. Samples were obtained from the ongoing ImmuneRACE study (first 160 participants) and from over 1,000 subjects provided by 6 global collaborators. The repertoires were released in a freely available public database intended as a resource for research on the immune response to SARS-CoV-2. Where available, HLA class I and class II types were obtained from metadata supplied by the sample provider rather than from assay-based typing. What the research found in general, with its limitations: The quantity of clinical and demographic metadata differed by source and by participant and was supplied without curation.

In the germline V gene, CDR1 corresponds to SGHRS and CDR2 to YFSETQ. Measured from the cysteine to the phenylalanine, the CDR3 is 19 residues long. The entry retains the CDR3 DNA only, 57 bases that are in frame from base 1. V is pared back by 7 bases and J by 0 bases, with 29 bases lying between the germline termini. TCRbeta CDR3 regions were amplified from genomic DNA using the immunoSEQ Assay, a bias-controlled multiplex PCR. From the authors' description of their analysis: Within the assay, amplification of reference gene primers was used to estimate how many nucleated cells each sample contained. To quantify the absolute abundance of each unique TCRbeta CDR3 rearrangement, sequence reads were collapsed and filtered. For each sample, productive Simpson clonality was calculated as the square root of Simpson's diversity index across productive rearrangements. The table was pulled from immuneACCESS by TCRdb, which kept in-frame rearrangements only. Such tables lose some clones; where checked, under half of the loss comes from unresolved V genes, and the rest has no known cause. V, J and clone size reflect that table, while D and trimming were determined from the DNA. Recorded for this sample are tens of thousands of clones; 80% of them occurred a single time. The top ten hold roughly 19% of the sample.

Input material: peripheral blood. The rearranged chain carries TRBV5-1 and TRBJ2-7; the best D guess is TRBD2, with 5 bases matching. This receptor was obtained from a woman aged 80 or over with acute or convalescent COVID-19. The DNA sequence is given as TGCGCCAGCCGCGGCCTTGGTGGGAATAGCGTCAGGAGCTCCTACGAGCAGTACTTC. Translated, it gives CASRGLGGNSVRSSYEQYF.